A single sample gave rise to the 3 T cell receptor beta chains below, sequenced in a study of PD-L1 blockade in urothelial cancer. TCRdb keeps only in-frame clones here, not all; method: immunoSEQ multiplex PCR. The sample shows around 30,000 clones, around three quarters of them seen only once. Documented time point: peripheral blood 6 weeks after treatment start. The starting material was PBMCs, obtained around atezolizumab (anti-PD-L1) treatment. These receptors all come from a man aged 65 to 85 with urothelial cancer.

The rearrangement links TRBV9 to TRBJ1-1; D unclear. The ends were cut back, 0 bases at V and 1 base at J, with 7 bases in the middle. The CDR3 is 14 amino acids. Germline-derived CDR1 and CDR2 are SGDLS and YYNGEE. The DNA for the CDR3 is TGTGCCAGCAGCGTAGGTGGCCAGAACACTGAAGCTTTCTTT. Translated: CASSVGGQNTEAFF.

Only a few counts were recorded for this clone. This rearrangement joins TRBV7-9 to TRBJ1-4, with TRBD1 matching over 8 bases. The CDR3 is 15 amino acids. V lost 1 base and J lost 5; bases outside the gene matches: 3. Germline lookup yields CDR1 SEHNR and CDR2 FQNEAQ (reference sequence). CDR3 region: CASSLGRQGNEKLFF. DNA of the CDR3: TGTGCCAGCAGCTTAGGACGACAGGGGAATGAAAAACTGTTTTTT. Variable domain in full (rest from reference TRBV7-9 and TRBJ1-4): DTGVSQNPRHKITKRGQNVTFRCDPISEHNRLYWYRQTLGQGPEFLTYFQNEAQLEKSRLLSDRFSAERPKGSFSTLEIQRTEQGDSAMYLCASSLGRQGNEKLFFGSGTQLSVL.

The CDR3: CAITGHPNTGELFF. For the CDR3, the DNA is TGTGCCATCACGGGACATCCGAACACCGGGGAGCTGTTTTTT. The chain recombines TRBV2 with TRBJ2-2, with a weak D call TRBD1 (6 bases). Trimming took 10 bases from V and 0 from J, leaving 12 bases between them. Germline CDR1 SNHLY, CDR2 FYNNEI. CDR3 length: 14 residues. The full variable domain, in which reference TRBV2 and TRBJ2-2 provide the parts outside the CDR3, is EPEVTQTPSHQVTQMGQEVILRCVPISNHLYFYWYRQILGQKVEFLVSFYNNEISEKSEIFDDQFSVERPDGSNFTLKIRSTKLEDSAMYFCAITGHPNTGELFFGEGSRLTVL.